These 10 T cell receptor beta chains were all obtained from the same sample, sequenced in a study of cytomegalovirus exposure and HLA in healthy donors. PCR primers comprised 60 Vbeta and 13 Jbeta primers. The repertoire was sequenced with immunoSEQ multiplex PCR; TCRdb's copy has only in-frame clones and lacks some. Of about 190,000 clones listed, over 70% are singletons. The sample taken for sequencing was PBMCs. Receptor source: a woman aged 18-29 years in good health and CMV-seropositive.

The chain carries TRBV6-5 and TRBJ1-5; 7 bases agree with TRBD1. The junction had 5 bases not matched to a gene; V was cut back by 6 bases and J by 6 bases. Germline V gives CDR1 MNHEY, CDR2 SVGAGI. This CDR3 comprises 13 residues. In DNA, the CDR3 is TGTGCCAGCAGAGAGTCAGGGGGTCAGCCCCAGCATTTT. Translation gives CASRESGGQPQHF.

V and J are TRBV11-1 and TRBJ2-7, with D perhaps TRBD1 (6 bases). The CDR3 totals 13 residues. Germline assignment: CDR1 SGHAT and CDR2 FQDESV (reference sequence). The ends were cut back, 5 bases at V and 6 bases at J, with 14 bases in the middle. CDR3 protein: CASSGDRTCEQYF. In nucleotides, the CDR3 is TGTGCCAGCAGCGGAGACAGGACCTGCGAGCAGTACTTC.

The chain has TRBV2 and TRBJ1-2; D possibly corresponds to TRBD1 (6 bases). The CDR3 extends over 13 amino acids. V was pared by 7 bases and J by 1 base, with 10 bases between. The germline V gene has CDR1 SNHLY and CDR2 FYNNEI. This CDR3 reads CASNRQVNYGYTF. CDR3 nucleotide sequence: TGTGCCAGCAACCGACAGGTTAACTATGGCTACACCTTC. The variable domain in full, completed from reference TRBV2 and TRBJ1-2, reads EPEVTQTPSHQVTQMGQEVILRCVPISNHLYFYWYRQILGQKVEFLVSFYNNEISEKSEIFDDQFSVERPDGSNFTLKIRSTKLEDSAMYFCASNRQVNYGYTFGSGTRLTVV.

The V gene is TRBV5-4, the J gene TRBJ2-5; weak D call: TRBD2 (6 bases). Near its end, the DNA agrees better with TRBJ2-7, so the J call may be wrong. This CDR3 region has 15 residues. Germline assignment: CDR1 SGHNT and CDR2 YYREEE (reference sequence). CDR3 coding DNA: TGTGCCAGCAGCCCCCCCGGAGGGAAGGCCTACGAGCAGTACTTC. Its translation: CASSPPGGKAYEQYF.

The chain combines TRBV27 with TRBJ2-7, with TRBD2 identical over 11 bases. The V gene's germline CDR1 is MNHEY and CDR2 SMNVEV (reference sequence). The junction had 4 bases not matched to a gene; V was cut back by 2 bases and J by 10 bases. The CDR3 is made up of 13 amino acids. The CDR3 DNA is TGTGCCAGCAGTTTAGCTAGCGGGGGGACACAGTACTTC. This encodes CASSLASGGTQYF.

The rearrangement uses TRBV29-1 and TRBJ2-1; 7 bases fit TRBD2. This CDR3 comprises 17 residues. Germline V CDR1 and CDR2: SQVTM, ANQGSEA. Trimming took 3 bases from V and 0 from J; bases not matched to a gene: 11. The CDR3 DNA reads TGCAGCGTTGAGCTAGCGGAGTCCTCTAGCTCCTACAATGAGCAGTTCTTC. Protein: CSVELAESSSSYNEQFF.

The V gene is TRBV6-1, the J gene TRBJ1-2; the match to TRBD1 covers 8 bases. CDR1 is MNHNS and CDR2 is SASEGT in the germline V gene. J was trimmed by 2 bases and V by 4 bases; bases with no gene match: 9. CDR3 length equals 16 residues. The DNA for the CDR3 is TGTGCCAGCAGTGCCCTCGAACAGGGGGGCAACTATGGCTACACCTTC. The encoded protein is CASSALEQGGNYGYTF.

The chain has TRBV7-2 and TRBJ2-5; D perhaps matches TRBD1 (6 bases). This CDR3 has 14 amino acids. Deletions cut 2 bases from V and 5 bases from J, with 12 bases between. CDR1 and CDR2 from the germline V gene are SGHTA and FQGNSA. The CDR3 DNA reads as TGTGCCAGCAGCTTAAACAGGGCTTGGGAGACCCAGTACTTC. Protein product: CASSLNRAWETQYF.

This clone occurred once. This chain joins TRBV28 and TRBJ2-5; D is ambiguous. From germline, CDR1 is MDHEN and CDR2 SYDVKM. The V end was cut by 4 bases, the J end by 7 bases, with 10 bases between. The CDR3 consists of 12 residues. The CDR3 here is CASSYTPGTQYF. The DNA for the CDR3 is TGTGCCAGCAGTTATACGCCGGGGACCCAGTACTTC. The full variable domain, in which reference TRBV28 and TRBJ2-5 provide the parts outside the CDR3, is DVKVTQSSRYLVKRTGEKVFLECVQDMDHENMFWYRQDPGLGLRLIYFSYDVKMKEKGDIPEGYSVSREKKERFSLILESASTNQTSMYLCASSYTPGTQYFGPGTRLLVL.

This chain joins TRBV6-5 and TRBJ1-6; unclear D gene. The CDR3 consists of 13 residues. Per germline, CDR1 MNHEY and CDR2 SVGAGI. The V gene lost 7 bases and the J gene lost 3 bases, with 7 bases spanning the gap. The chain's CDR3 is CASKLHYNSPLHF. DNA of the CDR3: TGTGCCAGCAAGCTCCACTATAATTCACCCCTCCACTTT.